The clone carrying this TCR beta chain was detected only a few times. Among all donors, each was a healthy Caucasian. These data belong to a study of identical twins. A universal primer site was added by template switching, and unique molecular identifiers were carried by the cDNA. MiXCR, applied by TCRdb to the 5' RACE reads, yields one record per CDR3 protein. The data hold hundreds of thousands of distinct CDR3 sequences, with less than 10% observed a single time. Trimming removed 4 bases from V and 2 bases from J, with 8 bases in between. CDR3 length equals 14 residues. From germline, CDR1 is KGHDR and CDR2 SFDVKD. This sample was also put to use in a study of yellow fever vaccine responses in identical twins.

Input material: PBMCs. The J gene is TRBJ2-1, the V gene TRBV24-1; no definite D call. This clonotype was obtained from a young woman in good health. Written as DNA, the CDR3 is TGTGCCACCAGTGACCCCGGAACCTACAATGAGCAGTTCTTC. Translated, it gives CATSDPGTYNEQFF.